The 18 T cell receptor beta chains in this list originate from one sample, sequenced in a study of CD8 T cells in ankylosing spondylitis. Whole-study findings and limits: A TCR beta motif made of 7 to 9 highly homologous variants seemed typical of ankylosing spondylitis blood.

In TCRdb, the 5' RACE reads were re-called with MiXCR into one record per CDR3 protein. The top ten hold less than 0.65% of the sample, which has 750,000 to 850,000 distinct CDR3 sequences, 12% seen once. For these TCRs, the target antigens are not known. The sample taken for sequencing was blood, either unsorted or a sorted T cell fraction (not recorded which). These receptor sequences come from a male donor with ankylosing spondylitis.

This sequence joins TRBV7-6 and TRBJ1-1; maybe TRBD1 (5 bases). The V gene lost 2 bases and the J gene lost 3 bases, with 10 bases spanning the gap. This CDR3 region has 14 residues. CDR1 and CDR2 from the germline V gene are SGHVS and FNYEAQ. CDR3: CASSLLGEYTEAFF. The CDR3 region has the DNA TGTGCCAGCAGCTTACTAGGGGAATACACTGAAGCTTTCTTT.

At least ten counts were recorded for this clonotype. The chain is built from TRBV20-1 and TRBJ1-1; possibly TRBD1 for D (5 bases). This CDR3 has 12 amino acids. Germline CDR1 is DFQATT and CDR2 is SNEGSKA (reference sequence). Trimming cost V 1 base and J 11 bases, with 14 bases left between them. The CDR3 loop reads CSARGELRGAFF. CDR3 sequence (DNA): TGCAGTGCTAGAGGAGAGCTACGGGGGGCTTTCTTT.

This chain joins TRBV28 and TRBJ2-1; 12 bases match TRBD1. Germline trimming cut 6 bases from V and 8 bases from J; bases unmatched to any gene: 14. Germline V gene lookup returns CDR1 MDHEN and CDR2 SYDVKM. CDR3 length: 17 residues. As DNA, the CDR3 is TGTGCCAGCAGCCAACTAACCTCCGGGACAGGGGGCTATGAGCAGTTCTTC. Protein product: CASSQLTSGTGGYEQFF. Combining the CDR3 with reference TRBV28 and TRBJ2-1 gives the whole variable domain DVKVTQSSRYLVKRTGEKVFLECVQDMDHENMFWYRQDPGLGLRLIYFSYDVKMKEKGDIPEGYSVSREKKERFSLILESASTNQTSMYLCASSQLTSGTGGYEQFFGPGTRLTVL.

V gene TRBV6-5 combines with J gene TRBJ1-5, with 8 bases lining up with TRBD1. Germline lookup yields CDR1 MNHEY and CDR2 SVGAGI. With V trimmed by 2 bases and J by 7 bases, 13 bases remained unmatched. The CDR3 consists of 17 residues. The CDR3 loop reads CASSYPTYNGTGQPQHF. For the CDR3, the DNA is TGTGCCAGCAGTTACCCCACCTACAACGGGACAGGCCAGCCCCAGCATTTT.

This chain links TRBV6-2 or TRBV6-3 with TRBJ2-7; TRBD1 is a possible D gene (5 bases). This CDR3 has 15 amino acids. V lost 3 bases and J lost 6, with 18 bases in between. Looked up from germline, CDR1 is MNHEY and CDR2 is SVGEGT. The DNA for the CDR3 is TGTGCCAGCAGTTATGGACACTACTACGTGGGCGAGCAGTACTTC. It specifies CASSYGHYYVGEQYF.

The chain recombines TRBV29-1 with TRBJ2-5; maybe TRBD2 (5 bases). The CDR3 runs 15 residues. V shed 1 base and J shed 1 base, with 13 bases lying between them. The germline V gene encodes CDR1 SQVTM and CDR2 ANQGSEA. The CDR3 spells CSVEGTPDSQETQYF. DNA for the CDR3: TGCAGCGTTGAAGGAACTCCGGACTCCCAAGAGACCCAGTACTTC.

The V and J genes are TRBV7-2 and TRBJ2-1, with 13 nucleotides matching TRBD2. From germline, CDR1 is SGHTA and CDR2 FQGNSA. This CDR3 region has 16 residues. The V segment lost 5 bases and the J segment 6 bases; nucleotides outside the gene matches: 7. The CDR3, as DNA: TGTGCCAGCAGCGCCGGGACTAGCGGGACATCCAATGAGCAGTTCTTC. Amino acids: CASSAGTSGTSNEQFF.

This clonotype appeared many times. The V and J genes are TRBV10-3 and TRBJ2-1; 9 bases agree with TRBD2. The CDR3 length is 14 residues. The V segment lost 3 bases and the J segment 9 bases; nucleotides outside the gene matches: 6. From germline, CDR1 is ENHRY and CDR2 SYGVKD. DNA for the CDR3: TGTGCCATCAGTGACCTGGGACTAGCCCTTGAGCAGTTCTTC. It yields the protein CAISDLGLALEQFF.

This clonotype was seen at least ten times. This sequence joins TRBV20-1 and TRBJ2-7; 9 bases match TRBD1. The V segment lost 5 bases and the J segment 2 bases; nucleotides outside the gene matches: 4. Germline lookup yields CDR1 DFQATT and CDR2 SNEGSKA (reference sequence). This CDR3 has 13 amino acids. The CDR3 protein is CSALDRGPYEQYF. In nucleotides, the CDR3 is TGCAGTGCTTTGGACAGGGGACCCTACGAGCAGTACTTC.

This clonotype has a handful of counts. This chain connects TRBV27 to TRBJ1-2; 7 bases line up with TRBD1. The CDR3 runs to 13 residues. From germline, CDR1 is MNHEY and CDR2 SMNVEV (reference sequence). The ends lost 7 bases at V and 4 bases at J; junction bases unmatched: 6. The CDR3 region has the DNA TGTGCCAGCACCAACAGGGGAGGCTATGGCTACACCTTC. Its protein product is CASTNRGGYGYTF.

This clonotype was counted many times. The gene calls are TRBV5-1 and TRBJ2-1, with 9 nucleotides matching TRBD1. Germline values: CDR1 SGHRS, CDR2 YFSETQ. This CDR3 spans 15 amino acids. V was clipped by 0 bases and J by 5 bases; unmatched bases: 3. CDR3 sequence reads: CASSLGQGGHNEQFF. CDR3 bases: TGCGCCAGCAGCTTGGGACAGGGGGGCCACAATGAGCAGTTCTTC.

This clonotype was seen more than once but under ten times. The V call is TRBV30, the J call TRBJ1-3, with unresolved D. Germline CDR1 is GTSNPN and CDR2 is SVGIG (reference sequence). V was trimmed by 2 bases and J by 0 bases, leaving 8 bases between them. CDR3 length: 14 amino acids. The CDR3: CAWSPGPSGNTIYF. For the CDR3, the DNA is TGTGCCTGGAGTCCAGGACCCTCTGGAAACACCATATATTTT.

This clonotype showed up just a few times. The V gene is TRBV5-1, the J gene TRBJ1-1; D gene uncertain. Trimming left V 4 bases short and J 8 bases short, with 15 bases between. Germline CDR1 SGHRS, CDR2 YFSETQ. The CDR3 consists of 13 residues. The CDR3 DNA is TGCGCCAGCAGCGGAAACCCCAAGACGGAAGCTTTCTTT. It yields the protein CASSGNPKTEAFF.

The V call is TRBV10-3, the J call TRBJ2-5; D may correspond to TRBD1 or TRBD2 (5 bases each). This CDR3 is built from 14 residues. CDR1 is ENHRY and CDR2 is SYGVKD in the germline V gene. The germline V and J ends were trimmed by 0 bases and 4 bases, with 9 bases remaining between them. CDR3 nucleotide sequence: TGTGCCATCAGTGAGTCAAAGGGGACAGAGACCCAGTACTTC. Residues: CAISESKGTETQYF.

The rearrangement joins TRBV5-1 to TRBJ2-7; the D gene is possibly TRBD1 (6 bases). Germline loops: CDR1 SGHRS, CDR2 YFSETQ. V was cut by 0 bases and J by 3 bases, with 16 bases left in between. The CDR3 covers 16 residues. DNA of the CDR3: TGCGCCAGCAGCTTGGGGGGAGCAACAGGGTACTACGAGCAGTACTTC. It encodes CASSLGGATGYYEQYF.

V and J are TRBV3-1 and TRBJ1-1; D unclear. Between the trimmed V and J ends, which lost 7 bases and 0 bases, there was a span of 9 bases. Looked up from germline, CDR1 is LGHDT and CDR2 is YNNKEL (reference sequence). This CDR3 is 13 amino acids long. CDR3 coding DNA: TGTGCCAGCACTGGGATTATGAACACTGAAGCTTTCTTT. Its protein product is CASTGIMNTEAFF.

This chain joins TRBV10-3 and TRBJ1-1; 7 positions match TRBD1. J gave up 2 bases and V 10 bases, and 4 bases lay outside the gene matches. This CDR3 comprises 12 residues. Per germline, CDR1 ENHRY and CDR2 SYGVKD. CDR3 DNA: TGTGCCACGGGACAGATTAACACTGAAGCTTTCTTT. Translating gives CATGQINTEAFF.

This clonotype was seen more than once but under ten times. The V call is TRBV5-1, the J call TRBJ1-3; perhaps TRBD1 as D (5 bases). This CDR3 region has 17 residues. Germline V gene data show CDR1 as SGHRS and CDR2 as YFSETQ. The V end lost 2 bases, the J end lost 0 bases, and 15 bases lay between the germline ends. The CDR3 is CASSFVGGDFSGNTIYF. The CDR3 nucleotides are TGCGCCAGCAGCTTCGTTGGGGGGGATTTCTCTGGAAACACCATATATTTT.